The 16 T cell receptor beta chains reported below all come from one sample, sequenced in a study of OX40 agonist ivuxolimab in advanced cancers. The data were produced by immunoSEQ multiplex PCR, yet TCRdb's version contains in-frame clones alone and is incomplete. The sample yields approximately 60,000 clones, 75% to 90% seen once. This specimen was CD4+ or CD8+ T cells sorted from blood, taken in a trial of the OX40 agonist ivuxolimab. Receptors originate from an adult with an advanced solid tumor such as melanoma, head and neck, liver or kidney cancer.

This chain connects TRBV6-5 to TRBJ2-5; 7 bases match TRBD2. The end of the DNA is better explained by TRBJ2-7, so the J call may be wrong. Looked up from germline, CDR1 is MNHEY and CDR2 is SVGAGI. The CDR3 totals 14 residues. The CDR3 here is CASMRLAASYEQYF. The CDR3 nucleotides are TGTGCCAGCATGCGTCTAGCGGCGTCCTACGAGCAGTACTTC.

The J gene is TRBJ2-3, the V gene TRBV5-5; D gene ambiguous. V gave up 4 bases and J gave up 4 bases, with 19 bases separating them. CDR1 SGHKS and CDR2 YYEKEE come from the germline V gene (reference sequence). CDR3 size: 16 residues. CDR3 in amino acids: CASSNETTGWADTQYF. CDR3 DNA sequence: TGTGCCAGCAGCAACGAAACGACTGGATGGGCAGATACGCAGTATTTT.

This sequence joins TRBV4-2 and TRBJ2-5; D is possibly TRBD1 (6 bases). This CDR3 comprises 16 residues. The V end was cut by 4 bases, the J end by 3 bases, with 18 bases between. CDR1 is LGHNA, CDR2 YNFKEQ, per germline. CDR3 sequence (DNA): TGTGCCAGCAGCCTGGGCAGTGGAGGACAGAAAGAGACCCAGTACTTC. Translation: CASSLGSGGQKETQYF.

The V call is TRBV18, the J call TRBJ2-1; possibly TRBD2 for D (7 bases). Trimming removed 5 bases at V and 0 bases at J, with 17 bases between. The CDR3 runs 17 residues. The germline V gene encodes CDR1 KGHSH and CDR2 LQKENI. In nucleotides, the CDR3 is TGTGCCAGCTCATCGCTGCGGGCGGGGGCCTCCTACAATGAGCAGTTCTTC. Amino acid sequence: CASSSLRAGASYNEQFF.

The genes are TRBV10-3 and TRBJ1-2, with TRBD1 as a possible D gene (5 bases). V lost 10 bases to trimming and J lost 0 bases, with 15 bases between them. Germline CDR1 and CDR2: ENHRY and SYGVKD. The CDR3 runs to 14 residues. The DNA for the CDR3 is TGTGCCAGCCACCGGGACTCGACTAACTATGGCTACACCTTC. Its protein product is CASHRDSTNYGYTF.

About this clone itself: Relative to the germline gene, one junction end is altered; a read error may explain this. V gene TRBV19 combines with J gene TRBJ1-2, with a tentative D call TRBD1 (5 bases). The V gene's germline CDR1 is LNHDA and CDR2 SQIVND (reference sequence). This CDR3 is 15 amino acids long. The CDR3: CVSSIDAGTDYGYTF. CDR3 nucleotides: TGTGTCAGTAGTATAGATGCAGGGACGGACTATGGCTACACCTTC.

V gene TRBV15 combines with J gene TRBJ2-1; D might be TRBD1 (6 bases). The V end lost 0 bases, the J end lost 7 bases, and 13 bases lay between the germline ends. This CDR3 comprises 15 residues. Germline V lookup: CDR1 LNHNV, CDR2 YYDKDF (reference sequence). The CDR3 here is CATSRDSARGNEQFF. The DNA of the CDR3 is TGTGCCACCAGCAGAGATTCAGCGAGGGGGAATGAGCAGTTCTTC.

This chain connects TRBV5-4 to TRBJ2-1, with 9 nucleotides matching TRBD2. CDR1 is SGHNT and CDR2 is YYREEE in the germline V gene (reference sequence). The CDR3 sequence is 14 residues long. Unmatched junction bases numbered 6, after V lost 3 bases and J lost 8 bases. CDR3 in amino acids: CASSSGTSIHEQFF. The CDR3 DNA is TGTGCCAGCAGCTCAGGGACTAGCATTCATGAGCAGTTCTTC. Combining the CDR3 with reference TRBV5-4 and TRBJ2-1 gives the whole variable domain ETGVTQSPTHLIKTRGQQVTLRCSSQSGHNTVSWYQQALGQGPQFIFQYYREEENGRGNFPPRFSGLQFPNYSSELNVNALELDDSALYLCASSSGTSIHEQFFGPGTRLTVL.

This clone was detected once. This chain links TRBV5-4 with TRBJ1-5; D is uncertain. CDR1 SGHNT and CDR2 YYREEE come from the germline V gene (reference sequence). CDR3 length: 12 residues. Deletions cut 1 base from V and 4 bases from J, with 3 bases between. The CDR3 sequence: CASSLFNQPQHF. Written as DNA, the CDR3 is TGTGCCAGCAGCTTGTTTAATCAGCCCCAGCATTTT.

The chain is built from TRBV7-2 and TRBJ1-3; D possibly corresponds to TRBD1 (6 bases). Trimming removed 5 bases from V and 2 bases from J, with 13 bases in between. The CDR3 is 15 amino acids. Germline lookup yields CDR1 SGHTA and CDR2 FQGNSA. The CDR3 region has the DNA TGTGCCAGCAGCGGTACCGGGACAACTGGAAACACCATATATTTT. Translation: CASSGTGTTGNTIYF.

The rearrangement joins TRBV10-3 to TRBJ2-3, with D perhaps TRBD2 (6 bases). This CDR3 has 14 residues. Germline-derived CDR1 and CDR2 are ENHRY and SYGVKD. Trimming cost V 8 bases and J 0 bases, with 12 bases left between them. The CDR3 DNA reads as TGTGCCATCCACTTCGGGGGAAGCACAGATACGCAGTATTTT. Encoded protein: CAIHFGGSTDTQYF.

This clone came up once. The chain recombines TRBV10-3 with TRBJ2-6; 8 bases are shared with TRBD1. After removal of 3 bases from V and 4 bases from J, the junction contained 20 bases not matched to a gene. CDR1 is ENHRY, CDR2 SYGVKD, per germline. This CDR3 contains 21 residues. The CDR3 DNA follows: TGTGCCATCAGTGACCCAGTTCGCCGCGACAGGGGTGTCGAGGGGGCCAACGTCCTGACTTTC. Residues: CAISDPVRRDRGVEGANVLTF.

The V call is TRBV10-2, the J call TRBJ2-7, with a weak D call TRBD1 (5 bases). The V end was cut by 4 bases, the J end by 2 bases, with 15 bases between. Germline values: CDR1 WSHSY, CDR2 SAAADI. The length of the CDR3 is 15 residues. The CDR3 is CASSVSGIHTYEQYF. DNA of the CDR3: TGCGCCAGCAGTGTATCAGGGATACATACCTACGAGCAGTACTTC.

The table lists this clone with a few counts. The chain is built from TRBV19 and TRBJ2-3; D not resolved. The CDR3 runs 14 residues. Per the germline V gene, CDR1 is LNHDA and CDR2 is SQIVND (reference sequence). Trimming stripped 2 bases from V and 6 bases from J, with 12 bases between. The CDR3 region is CASSINRGTDTQYF. CDR3 coding DNA: TGTGCCAGTAGTATAAATAGAGGTACCGATACGCAGTATTTT.

This clone appeared once. This chain connects TRBV9 to TRBJ2-5; either TRBD1 or TRBD2 may fit D (5 bases each). Trimming cost V 4 bases and J 2 bases, with 15 bases left between them. This CDR3 contains 15 residues. Germline lookup yields CDR1 SGDLS and CDR2 YYNGEE. CDR3 sequence: CASSIAWGRQETQYF. CDR3 bases: TGTGCCAGCAGCATAGCGTGGGGCCGACAAGAGACCCAGTACTTC.

This chain joins TRBV6-1 and TRBJ1-3, with TRBD1 matching over 10 bases. V dropped 6 bases and J dropped 6; count of bases not matched to a gene: 5. The germline CDR1 and CDR2 sequences are MNHNS and SASEGT. The CDR3 length is 14 residues. CDR3 sequence reads: CASSRDRGANTIYF. CDR3 nucleotides: TGTGCCAGCAGCCGGGACAGGGGTGCAAACACCATATATTTT.